The sample holds many counts of the clone carrying this T cell receptor beta chain. From the 5' RACE reads, TCRdb called clonotypes with MiXCR, one entry per CDR3 protein. The table shows some 49,000 distinct CDR3 sequences, with approximately 6.3% occurring only once. The sample belongs to a study of T cells after yellow fever vaccination. Looking at the study overall: The authors prepared low-cell-number fractions using SMART-Seq v4 Ultra Low Input.

Study-wide points: Shared CD4/CD8 clonotypes were a small share, likely from convergent recombination. Clonotypes that responded to the vaccine were almost all undetectable in sorted memory subsets on day 0. Reappearance after the booster was observed for most primary-vaccination clones (about 96% CD4, less than 90% CD8).

The CDR3 spans 14 residues. Germline V gene data show CDR1 as SGHTA and CDR2 as FQGNSA. Losses at the gene ends were 2 bases for V and 5 bases for J; bases not matched to a gene: 3. The sequence derives from a man aged 30 to 45 who received the YFV17D yellow fever vaccine. This chain links TRBV7-2 with TRBJ2-3; 8 bases agree with TRBD1. Sequencing was performed on PBMCs, either bulk or a sorted T-cell subset (CD4+, CD8+, memory, or dextramer-sorted; not recorded which), taken 45 days after the yellow fever booster vaccination. CDR3 in amino acids: CASSLQGAVDTQYF. DNA for the CDR3: TGTGCCAGCAGCTTACAGGGGGCGGTAGATACGCAGTATTTT.